The 27 T cell receptor beta chains in this list originate from one sample, sequenced in a study of blood T cell repertoires in COVID-19 (dated by TCRdb to the early 2020s). The library was produced with the immunoSEQ multiplex PCR assay. What TCRdb holds here is the immuneACCESS table cut down to in-frame rearrangements. Part of the clones is not present; checked against another copy, under half of the missing clones reflect an unresolved V gene, and the others are unexplained. In all, the sample holds a few hundred thousand clones, and around four fifths of those were seen once. Under 5.5% of the sample goes to the ten largest clones. Source material: peripheral blood. The receptors originated from a man in his 60s with acute or convalescent COVID-19.

This clone has more than one count but fewer than ten. V is TRBV7-6 and J is TRBJ2-7, with D possibly TRBD1 on 6 matching bases. CDR3 length: 14 amino acids. V gave up 4 bases and J gave up 6 bases, with 16 bases separating them. Germline V gene lookup returns CDR1 SGHVS and CDR2 FNYEAQ. The DNA for the CDR3 is TGTGCCAGCAGCTCGCGATACAGGGATCCCGAGCAGTACTTC. It yields the protein CASSSRYRDPEQYF.

The V gene is TRBV3-1 (or the pseudogene TRBV3-2), the J gene TRBJ2-7, with 11 bases lining up with TRBD1. Germline V gene sequence: CDR1 LGHDT, CDR2 YNNKEL (reference sequence). The ends lost 10 bases at V and 2 bases at J; junction bases unmatched: 4. The CDR3 loop spans 13 amino acids. CDR3 sequence reads: CATAGQGAYEQYF. CDR3 bases: TGTGCCACGGCGGGACAGGGGGCCTACGAGCAGTACTTC.

V usage is TRBV3-1 (or the pseudogene TRBV3-2) and J usage is TRBJ1-2; D might be TRBD1 (6 bases). Per germline, CDR1 LGHDT and CDR2 YNNKEL (reference sequence). Trimming removed 0 bases from V and 4 bases from J, with 6 bases in between. The CDR3 contains 13 residues. Here the CDR3 DNA reads TGTGCCAGCAGCCAAGAGGACAGCTATGGCTACACCTTC. Residues: CASSQEDSYGYTF.

The count of this clone is one. The V call is TRBV6-6, the J call TRBJ1-3, with D hard to call. V was clipped by 5 bases and J by 11 bases, with 13 bases between them. CDR1 is MNHNY, CDR2 SVGAGI, per germline (reference sequence). The CDR3 sequence is 12 residues long. CDR3 sequence (DNA): TGTGCCAGCAGTCCTGGGGAGGTTTCCATATATTTT. Amino acid sequence: CASSPGEVSIYF.

This sequence joins TRBV4-2 and TRBJ1-1, with 7 bases lining up with TRBD1. Germline V lookup: CDR1 LGHNA, CDR2 YNFKEQ. The trim removed 4 bases at V and 3 bases at J, leaving 8 bases unmatched. This CDR3 has 15 amino acids. This CDR3 is CASSPQGGVYTEAFF. The CDR3 bases are TGTGCCAGCAGCCCCCAGGGGGGTGTTTACACTGAAGCTTTCTTT.

The chain links TRBV18 to TRBJ2-3, with 8 bases that match TRBD2. CDR3 length: 15 residues. V dropped 6 bases and J dropped 3; count of bases not matched to a gene: 8. CDR1 is KGHSH, CDR2 LQKENI, per germline. CDR3 region: CASSPGLERTDTQYF. CDR3 bases: TGTGCCAGCTCGCCGGGACTAGAAAGGACAGATACGCAGTATTTT.

The V gene is TRBV25-1, the J gene TRBJ2-7, with TRBD1 as a possible D gene (6 bases). Per germline, CDR1 MGHDK and CDR2 SYGVNS. V was pared by 6 bases and J by 4 bases, with 13 bases between. The CDR3 runs to 13 residues. The CDR3 reads CASSGQIVYEQYF. In nucleotides, the CDR3 is TGTGCCAGCAGCGGACAGATAGTATACGAGCAGTACTTC.

V gene TRBV10-3 combines with J gene TRBJ1-2; D not resolved. Germline CDR1 and CDR2: ENHRY and SYGVKD. The CDR3 runs 15 residues. Trimming stripped 0 bases from V and 5 bases from J, with 13 bases between. The CDR3 DNA follows: TGTGCCATCAGTGAGTCGAGGAGGGTGGGTTATGGCTACACCTTC. Translated: CAISESRRVGYGYTF.

J is TRBJ1-1 and V is TRBV5-4, with 7 bases aligning to TRBD1. The CDR3 is 16 amino acids. After removal of 2 bases from V and 3 bases from J, the junction contained 10 bases not matched to a gene. CDR1 is SGHNT and CDR2 is YYREEE in the germline V gene (reference sequence). CDR3 region: CASSFVSRQGHTEAFF. CDR3 coding DNA: TGTGCCAGCAGCTTTGTTTCCCGACAGGGTCACACTGAAGCTTTCTTT. Using reference TRBV5-4 and TRBJ1-1 for the parts outside the CDR3, the full variable domain is ETGVTQSPTHLIKTRGQQVTLRCSSQSGHNTVSWYQQALGQGPQFIFQYYREEENGRGNFPPRFSGLQFPNYSSELNVNALELDDSALYLCASSFVSRQGHTEAFFGQGTRLTVV.

This rearrangement joins TRBV18 to TRBJ1-1, with 8 bases identical to TRBD1. V shed 3 bases, J shed 1 base, and the junction held 1 base outside the gene matches. Germline values: CDR1 KGHSH, CDR2 LQKENI. The CDR3 runs 14 residues. CDR3 sequence reads: CASSPDRANTEAFF. The CDR3 bases are TGTGCCAGCTCACCGGACAGGGCGAACACTGAAGCTTTCTTT.

The genes are TRBV19 and TRBJ2-1; a possible D gene is TRBD1 (6 bases). The CDR3 is 14 amino acids. Germline V gene sequence: CDR1 LNHDA, CDR2 SQIVND (reference sequence). V was trimmed by 5 bases and J by 7 bases, leaving 15 bases between them. CDR3 DNA sequence: TGTGCCAGTAGTTACAGGGTTAATTGGAATGAGCAGTTCTTC. Residues: CASSYRVNWNEQFF.

V and J are TRBV29-1 and TRBJ1-1; 7 nucleotides line up with TRBD1. From germline, CDR1 is SQVTM and CDR2 ANQGSEA. V shed 5 bases, J shed 1 base, and the junction held 13 bases outside the gene matches. The CDR3 runs 16 residues. The CDR3 spells CSVLKNGGQTNTEAFF. CDR3 sequence (DNA): TGCAGCGTTTTAAAAAACGGGGGACAGACGAACACTGAAGCTTTCTTT.

The chain employs TRBV13 and TRBJ2-3; D remains unclear. Trimming stripped 3 bases from V and 5 bases from J, with 9 bases between. Germline V gene sequence: CDR1 PRHDT, CDR2 FYEKMQ (reference sequence). This CDR3 has 13 amino acids. The CDR3 is CASSLARKDTQYF. The DNA for the CDR3 is TGTGCCAGCAGCTTGGCGCGGAAAGATACGCAGTATTTT.

J is TRBJ2-2 and V is TRBV18, with D perhaps TRBD2 (6 bases). The CDR3 contains 16 residues. V lost 3 bases to trimming and J lost 2 bases, with 13 bases between them. Germline V lookup: CDR1 KGHSH, CDR2 LQKENI. Here the CDR3 reads CASSPRGLDNTGELFF. CDR3 nucleotide sequence: TGTGCCAGCTCACCCCGGGGACTGGACAACACCGGGGAGCTGTTTTTT.

The chain has TRBV6-6 and TRBJ1-5; 9 positions match TRBD1. The V segment lost 2 bases and the J segment 6 bases; nucleotides outside the gene matches: 8. The germline gives CDR1 MNHNY, CDR2 SVGAGI (reference sequence). The CDR3 is made up of 16 amino acids. The CDR3 is CASSYVTGGLGQPQHF. In DNA, the CDR3 is TGTGCCAGCAGTTACGTGACAGGGGGTTTGGGTCAGCCCCAGCATTTT.

In DNA form, the CDR3 reads TGTGCCAGTAGTATGGAGGGACACACTGAAGCTTTCTTT. It translates to CASSMEGHTEAFF. The chain carries TRBV19 and TRBJ1-1, with D perhaps TRBD1 (5 bases). The ends were cut back, 3 bases at V and 3 bases at J, with 8 bases in the middle. The CDR3 sequence is 13 residues long. Germline CDR1 is LNHDA and CDR2 is SQIVND (reference sequence).

Worth noting for this clone: Other DNA sequences in this specimen translate into the identical CDR3. This chain joins TRBV9 and TRBJ2-2; 7 bases are a match to TRBD2. This CDR3 is 14 amino acids long. With V trimmed by 2 bases and J by 5 bases, 3 bases remained unmatched. Germline values: CDR1 SGDLS, CDR2 YYNGEE. The CDR3 loop reads CASSVGGGTGELFF. For the CDR3, the DNA is TGTGCCAGCAGCGTCGGGGGAGGGACCGGGGAGCTGTTTTTT.

V usage is TRBV19 and J usage is TRBJ1-6; TRBD1 matches 9 bases. J was trimmed by 13 bases and V by 8 bases; bases with no gene match: 9. Germline assignment: CDR1 LNHDA and CDR2 SQIVND (reference sequence). The CDR3 consists of 13 residues. The CDR3 here is CASDSTGGRPLHF. For the CDR3, the DNA is TGTGCCAGTGACTCGACAGGGGGTCGGCCCCTCCACTTT.

This rearrangement joins TRBV9 to TRBJ2-5; TRBD2 agrees at 9 bases. CDR3 length equals 17 residues. J gave up 4 bases and V 4 bases, and 14 bases lay outside the gene matches. Germline V lookup: CDR1 SGDLS, CDR2 YYNGEE. CDR3 protein: CASSIRPGTSLVETQYF. Written as DNA, the CDR3 is TGTGCCAGCAGCATCCGCCCCGGGACTAGCCTGGTAGAGACCCAGTACTTC.

V gene TRBV27 combines with J gene TRBJ1-5, with D possibly TRBD1 on 5 matching bases. CDR3 length: 16 amino acids. Germline V gene sequence: CDR1 MNHEY, CDR2 SMNVEV (reference sequence). V gave up 2 bases and J gave up 3 bases, with 14 bases separating them. The CDR3 DNA is TGTGCCAGCAGTTTACGGGGGTTAGGGAACAATCAGCCCCAGCATTTT. It translates to CASSLRGLGNNQPQHF.

The CDR3 loop is CASSLWPRVRGNTIYF. Here the CDR3 DNA reads TGTGCCAGCAGCTTGTGGCCCAGGGTTAGAGGAAACACCATATATTTT. The rearrangement joins TRBV5-4 to TRBJ1-3, with D perhaps TRBD1 (5 bases). The CDR3 has 16 residues. From germline, CDR1 is SGHNT and CDR2 YYREEE (reference sequence). The V and J ends lost 1 base and 4 bases respectively, with 15 bases between them.

The chain links TRBV7-3 to TRBJ2-1; D is ambiguous. The CDR3 has 13 amino acids. V was pared by 4 bases and J by 7 bases, with 11 bases between. Germline V lookup: CDR1 SGHTA, CDR2 FQGTGA. The CDR3 loop is CASSYRLRNEQFF. The CDR3 bases are TGTGCCAGCAGCTACCGACTGCGGAATGAGCAGTTCTTC. The full variable domain, completed using reference TRBV7-3 and TRBJ2-1, is GAGVSQTPSNKVTEKGKYVELRCDPISGHTALYWYRQSLGQGPEFLIYFQGTGAADDSGLPNDRFFAVRPEGSVSTLKIQRTERGDSAVYLCASSYRLRNEQFFGPGTRLTVL.

The J gene is TRBJ1-6, the V gene TRBV7-9; TRBD1 matches 7 bases. V lost 5 bases and J lost 13; bases outside the gene matches: 14. Germline CDR1 and CDR2: SEHNR and FQNEAQ (reference sequence). There are 15 residues in the CDR3. Written as DNA, the CDR3 is TGTGCCAGCAGCGATCGACAGGGACTGGGGCGGCCCCTCCACTTT. Translation gives CASSDRQGLGRPLHF.

V gene TRBV18 combines with J gene TRBJ2-7; TRBD1 might be the D (6 bases). V shed 3 bases and J shed 2 bases, with 11 bases lying between them. This CDR3 contains 14 residues. Germline assignment: CDR1 KGHSH and CDR2 LQKENI. CDR3 region: CASSPPGTPYEQYF. The CDR3 nucleotides are TGTGCCAGCTCACCTCCCGGGACACCCTACGAGCAGTACTTC.

This clone was detected a few times. The CDR3 reads CASRGTGGASEAFF. The DNA of the CDR3 is TGTGCCAGTAGAGGGACAGGGGGTGCGTCTGAAGCTTTCTTT. The J gene is TRBJ1-1, the V gene TRBV19; 11 bases align to TRBD1. This CDR3 region has 14 residues. CDR1 and CDR2 from the germline V gene are LNHDA and SQIVND (reference sequence). Trimming took 6 bases from V and 6 from J; bases not matched to a gene: 6.

The chain is built from TRBV6-4 and TRBJ2-1, with D perhaps matching TRBD2 (6 bases). V dropped 2 bases and J dropped 3 bases, with 11 bases sitting between them. Germline V lookup: CDR1 MRHNA, CDR2 SNTAGT. The CDR3 extends over 15 amino acids. CDR3 nucleotides: TGTGCCAGCAGTGACGAAGTAGCGGACTACAATGAGCAGTTCTTC. Amino acids: CASSDEVADYNEQFF.

This chain joins TRBV3-1 (or the pseudogene TRBV3-2) and TRBJ2-1; 8 positions match TRBD2. The CDR3 length is 14 residues. The V gene's germline CDR1 is LGHDT and CDR2 YNNKEL (reference sequence). V lost 7 bases to trimming and J lost 3 bases; unmatched junction nucleotides: 5. CDR3 DNA sequence: TGTGCCAGCACACGGGAGGGGTTCTACAATGAGCAGTTCTTC. Amino acids: CASTREGFYNEQFF.